The TCR beta chain under discussion was sequenced for a study of CD8 T cells in ankylosing spondylitis. General study results and limits: A number of the motif variants had already been described in reactive arthritis synovial fluid and blood. Within ankylosing spondylitis blood, a TCR beta motif made up of several highly homologous variants appeared to be characteristic. Reported data indicate significant enrichment of disease-linked clones within matched ankylosing spondylitis synovial fluid. With a CD8+ phenotype, disease-linked clones were relatively rare in peripheral blood.

This clonotype came up a few times. Its antigen is unknown. In making TCR beta libraries, quantitative 5'-RACE with molecular barcodes was used. TCRdb reprocessed the 5' RACE reads with MiXCR, giving one entry per CDR3 protein. Of approximately 400,000 distinct CDR3 sequences detected, roughly 18% appear once; the ten largest clones hold just over 1%. The length of the CDR3 is 15 residues. V shed 4 bases and J 1 base; nucleotides not matched to a gene: 5. CDR1 and CDR2 (germline): SGHRS, YFSETQ. This sequence was found in a male donor with ankylosing spondylitis. The material sequenced was blood, either unsorted or a sorted T cell fraction (not recorded which). This chain joins TRBV5-1 and TRBJ2-5; 9 bases are shared with TRBD2. The CDR3 DNA reads as TGCGCCAGCAGCCTACAGCGGGGGGCCCAAGAGACCCAGTACTTC. The encoded protein is CASSLQRGAQETQYF.